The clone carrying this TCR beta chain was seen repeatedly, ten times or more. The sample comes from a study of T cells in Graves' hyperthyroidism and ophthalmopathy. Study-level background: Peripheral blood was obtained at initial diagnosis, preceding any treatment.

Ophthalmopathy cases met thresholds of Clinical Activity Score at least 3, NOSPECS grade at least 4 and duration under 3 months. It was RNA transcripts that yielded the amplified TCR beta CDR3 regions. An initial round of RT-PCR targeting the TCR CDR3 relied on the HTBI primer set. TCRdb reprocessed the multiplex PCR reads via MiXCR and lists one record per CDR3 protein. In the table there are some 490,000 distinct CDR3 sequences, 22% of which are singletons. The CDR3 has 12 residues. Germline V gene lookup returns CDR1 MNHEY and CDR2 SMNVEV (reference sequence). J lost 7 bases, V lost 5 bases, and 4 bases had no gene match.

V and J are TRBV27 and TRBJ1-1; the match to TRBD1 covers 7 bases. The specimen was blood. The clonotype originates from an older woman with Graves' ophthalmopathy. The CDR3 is CASSPTGIEAFF. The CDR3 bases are TGTGCCAGCAGTCCGACAGGGATTGAAGCTTTCTTT.